The 21 T cell receptor beta chains presented below share a single source sample, sequenced in a study of CD8 T cells in Susac syndrome. An amount of RNA that ranged from roughly 0.5 to 1 ug was reverse transcribed with random hexamers. TCRdb redid the calling of the immunoSEQ multiplex PCR reads with MiXCR, one entry per CDR3 protein. The repertoire consists of about 300,000 distinct CDR3 sequences, with approximately 85% occurring once and the leading ten covering roughly 0.22%. The source material was CD8+ T cells from PBMCs. These TCRs come from a human donor with multiple sclerosis.

This clonotype was detected only a few times. The genes are TRBV5-3 and TRBJ2-3; 8 nucleotides agree with TRBD2. TRBV5-3 is sorted into the ORF group, with uncertain function. CDR3 length equals 18 residues. V lost 5 bases to trimming and J lost 2 bases; unmatched junction nucleotides: 16. The CDR3 sequence is CARSTGGPLTPHTDTQYF. As DNA, the CDR3 is TGTGCCAGAAGTACGGGAGGGCCTTTAACGCCACACACAGATACGCAGTATTTT.

The rearrangement joins TRBV27 to TRBJ1-5; D uncertain. V was trimmed by 6 bases and J by 4 bases, leaving 19 bases between them. The CDR3 loop spans 16 amino acids. CDR1 is MNHEY and CDR2 is SMNVEV in the germline V gene (reference sequence). CDR3 sequence (DNA): TGTGCCAGCAGCAGTCTACCAGGTCACTCTAATCAGCCCCAGCATTTT. Protein: CASSSLPGHSNQPQHF.

The V gene is TRBV5-1, the J gene TRBJ2-3; the D gene is possibly TRBD1 (5 bases). V lost 0 bases and J lost 5, with 10 bases in between. In germline, CDR1 is SGHRS, CDR2 YFSETQ. The CDR3 has 14 residues. The CDR3 bases are TGCGCCAGCAGCTTGGTCGGCCAGGGAGATACGCAGTATTTT. Protein product: CASSLVGQGDTQYF.

The chain links TRBV7-9 to TRBJ1-5, with D unresolved. V lost 3 bases, J lost 2 bases, and 11 bases lay in between. This CDR3 contains 15 residues. CDR1 is SEHNR, CDR2 FQNEAQ, per germline (reference sequence). The DNA of the CDR3 is TGTGCCAGCAGCTTGGACCAAGCGGGCAATCAGCCCCAGCATTTT. Amino acid sequence: CASSLDQAGNQPQHF.

This chain connects TRBV27 to TRBJ1-5; D is ambiguous. V dropped 6 bases and J dropped 11 bases, with 20 bases sitting between them. CDR3 length: 14 amino acids. In germline, CDR1 is MNHEY, CDR2 SMNVEV (reference sequence). This chain's CDR3 is CASSPETVPGAQHF. CDR3 coding DNA: TGTGCCAGCAGCCCCGAGACCGTCCCGGGTGCCCAGCATTTT.

The rearrangement links TRBV19 to TRBJ1-2, with D perhaps TRBD1 (5 bases). Germline CDR1 LNHDA, CDR2 SQIVND (reference sequence). The CDR3 covers 15 residues. Trimming removed 1 base at V and 4 bases at J, with 13 bases between. This CDR3 reads CASSIVAGTAYGYTF. The CDR3 region has the DNA TGTGCCAGTAGTATAGTAGCAGGGACCGCCTATGGCTACACCTTC.

The chain employs TRBV4-3 and TRBJ1-5; perhaps TRBD1 as D (6 bases). Germline CDR1 reads LGHNA; CDR2 reads YSLEER. The V gene lost 1 base and the J gene lost 7 bases, with 14 bases spanning the gap. There are 15 residues in the CDR3. The CDR3 spells CASSQVMGGHQPQHF. The CDR3 DNA follows: TGCGCCAGCAGCCAAGTCATGGGGGGCCACCAGCCCCAGCATTTT.

The chain combines TRBV21-1 with TRBJ1-5; the listed D gene, TRBD1, was not tested against the DNA. TRBV21-1 is shown as a pseudogene. This CDR3 spans 14 amino acids. CDR3 region: CASSKDPGTQPQHF. As DNA, the CDR3 is TGTGCCAGCAGCAAAGACCCCGGAACGCAGCCCCAGCATTTT.

The V call is TRBV7-9, the J call TRBJ1-1; possibly TRBD1 for D (5 bases). Germline-derived CDR1 and CDR2 are SEHNR and FQNEAQ (reference sequence). Trimming took 1 base from V and 1 from J, leaving 10 bases between them. This CDR3 has 15 amino acids. CDR3 sequence reads: CASSLVTGQNTEAFF. Written as DNA, the CDR3 is TGTGCCAGCAGCTTAGTTACAGGTCAGAACACTGAAGCTTTCTTT. Full variable domain (missing parts from reference TRBV7-9 and TRBJ1-1): DTGVSQNPRHKITKRGQNVTFRCDPISEHNRLYWYRQTLGQGPEFLTYFQNEAQLEKSRLLSDRFSAERPKGSFSTLEIQRTEQGDSAMYLCASSLVTGQNTEAFFGQGTRLTVV.

The rearrangement joins TRBV7-9 to TRBJ2-7; D gene unclear. This CDR3 has 14 amino acids. Trimming removed 5 bases at V and 0 bases at J, with 11 bases between. Germline V CDR1 and CDR2: SEHNR, FQNEAQ (reference sequence). This CDR3 reads CASSPTSDSYEQYF. CDR3 in DNA: TGTGCCAGCAGCCCGACGTCGGACTCCTACGAGCAGTACTTC.

This chain connects TRBV4-3 to TRBJ2-1, with unresolved D. This CDR3 has 19 residues. Germline lookup yields CDR1 LGHNA and CDR2 YSLEER. V was pared by 1 base and J by 4 bases, with 23 bases between. This chain's CDR3 is CASSQAFSVSPGLYNEQFF. The CDR3 bases are TGCGCCAGCAGCCAAGCGTTTAGTGTAAGTCCCGGATTATACAATGAGCAGTTCTTC.

The chain employs TRBV7-6 and TRBJ2-7; D unresolved. V lost 5 bases and J lost 1, with 9 bases in between. The CDR3 is 13 amino acids. The germline gives CDR1 SGHVS, CDR2 FNYEAQ. The CDR3 sequence is CASSPGRSYEQYF. For the CDR3, the DNA is TGTGCCAGCAGCCCGGGTCGTTCCTACGAGCAGTACTTC.

This clonotype was seen once. V and J are TRBV30 and TRBJ1-1; D possibly corresponds to TRBD1 (5 bases). V lost 3 bases to trimming and J lost 0 bases, with 11 bases between them. Germline lookup yields CDR1 GTSNPN and CDR2 SVGIG (reference sequence). This CDR3 comprises 14 residues. The chain's CDR3 is CAWRGDSLNTEAFF. In DNA form, the CDR3 reads TGTGCCTGGAGGGGAGACAGCTTGAACACTGAAGCTTTCTTT.

This clonotype has more than one count but fewer than ten. The chain combines TRBV4-1 with TRBJ2-7; 9 nucleotides line up with TRBD2. The length of the CDR3 is 15 residues. CDR1 MGHRA and CDR2 YSYEKL come from the germline V gene. Trimming cost V 3 bases and J 3 bases; bases outside gene matches: 6. The CDR3: CASSQTTSGFYEQYF. CDR3 bases: TGCGCCAGCAGCCAGACGACTAGCGGATTCTACGAGCAGTACTTC.

The V and J genes are TRBV27 and TRBJ2-2; 8 bases are a match to TRBD2. Germline loops: CDR1 MNHEY, CDR2 SMNVEV (reference sequence). Trimming removed 4 bases from V and 7 bases from J; junction bases left unmatched: 5. CDR3 size: 14 residues. CDR3 sequence reads: CASSSGLALGELFF. The CDR3 DNA reads as TGTGCCAGCAGTTCCGGACTAGCCCTCGGGGAGCTGTTTTTT.

The chain joins TRBV7-9 to TRBJ1-4, with TRBD1 matching over 7 bases. Germline CDR1 and CDR2: SEHNR and FQNEAQ (reference sequence). There are 16 residues in the CDR3. J lost 1 base, V lost 4 bases, and 6 bases had no gene match. CDR3 region: CASSYRGRGTNEKLFF. CDR3 coding DNA: TGTGCCAGCAGCTACAGGGGTAGGGGAACTAATGAAAAACTGTTTTTT.

The rearrangement joins TRBV6-5 to TRBJ1-4; 7 nucleotides line up with TRBD1. After removal of 2 bases from V and 4 bases from J, the junction contained 10 bases not matched to a gene. The germline V gene encodes CDR1 MNHEY and CDR2 SVGAGI. This CDR3 has 17 amino acids. In DNA, the CDR3 is TGTGCCAGCAGTTACGACCAAGGGACAGCCATTAATGAAAAACTGTTTTTT. The encoded protein is CASSYDQGTAINEKLFF.

The chain carries TRBV20-1 and TRBJ2-1, with TRBD2 matching over 7 bases. The CDR3 runs to 18 residues. Germline V CDR1 and CDR2: DFQATT, SNEGSKA (reference sequence). Losses at the gene ends were 1 base for V and 6 bases for J; bases not matched to a gene: 18. DNA of the CDR3: TGCAGTGCTAGAGTCGCACCCGGGACTACCTTATGGGCCAATGAGCAGTTCTTC. It translates to CSARVAPGTTLWANEQFF.

V and J are TRBV11-2 and TRBJ2-5; D assignment may be TRBD1 or TRBD2 (5 bases each). The CDR3 spans 18 residues. V lost 0 bases and J 3 bases, leaving 20 bases between the germline ends. CDR1 is SGHAT and CDR2 is FQNNGV in the germline V gene. DNA of the CDR3: TGTGCCAGCAGCTTAGATACCGTCGAGAGGGGTGGTGAAGAGACCCAGTACTTC. It encodes CASSLDTVERGGEETQYF.

The V call is TRBV9, the J call TRBJ2-1; D unresolved. The V end was cut by 0 bases, the J end by 2 bases, with 6 bases between. This CDR3 comprises 14 residues. Germline V gene sequence: CDR1 SGDLS, CDR2 YYNGEE. CDR3 nucleotide sequence: TGTGCCAGCAGCGTAGCAGTAGCCTACAATGAGCAGTTCTTC. Translated: CASSVAVAYNEQFF.

The rearrangement joins TRBV28 to TRBJ2-1; D is perhaps TRBD1 (5 bases). Germline CDR1 reads MDHEN; CDR2 reads SYDVKM. The CDR3 spans 19 residues. Trimming pared 4 bases from V and 0 bases from J, leaving 22 bases between. The CDR3 bases are TGTGCCAGCAGTTCGGCAGGGATCTCAGATCTGAGCTCCTACAATGAGCAGTTCTTC. Translating it yields CASSSAGISDLSSYNEQFF.